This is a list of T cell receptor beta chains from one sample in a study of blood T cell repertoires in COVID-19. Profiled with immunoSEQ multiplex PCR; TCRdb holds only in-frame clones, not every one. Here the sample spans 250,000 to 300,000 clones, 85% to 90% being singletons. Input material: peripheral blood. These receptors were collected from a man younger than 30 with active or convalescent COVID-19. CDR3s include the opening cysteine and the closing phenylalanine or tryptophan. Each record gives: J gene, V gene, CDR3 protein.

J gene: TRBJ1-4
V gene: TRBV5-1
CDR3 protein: CASRQRTNEKLFF

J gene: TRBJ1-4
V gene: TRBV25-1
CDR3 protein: CASSEFDNPQGNEKLFF

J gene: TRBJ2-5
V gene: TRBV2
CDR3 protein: CASRAGTSEETQYF

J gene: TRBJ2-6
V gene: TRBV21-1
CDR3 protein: CASSPSAGDLGANVLTF

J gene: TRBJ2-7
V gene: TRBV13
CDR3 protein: CASSPTGSSYEQYF

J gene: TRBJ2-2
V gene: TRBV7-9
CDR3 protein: CASNLPTGGQGTGELFF

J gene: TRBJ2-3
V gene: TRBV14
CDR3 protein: CASSQELQGGDTQYF

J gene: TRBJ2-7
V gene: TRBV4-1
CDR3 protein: CASSQDNRNGYEQYF

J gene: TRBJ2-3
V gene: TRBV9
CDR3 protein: CASSVEETPLSQYF

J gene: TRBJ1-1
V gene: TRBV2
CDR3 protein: CASSERGRMNTEAFF

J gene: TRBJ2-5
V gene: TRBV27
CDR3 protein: CASSLWGGSTGQETQYF

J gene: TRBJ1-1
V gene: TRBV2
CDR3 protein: CATRDTAITEAFF

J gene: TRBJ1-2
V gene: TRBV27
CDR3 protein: CASRKGEIDGYTF

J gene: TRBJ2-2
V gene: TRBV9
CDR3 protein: CASSRTSGVGGELFF

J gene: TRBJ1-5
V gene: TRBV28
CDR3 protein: CASRQQGRQPQHF

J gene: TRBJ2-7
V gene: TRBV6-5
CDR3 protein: CASSSLPYEQYF

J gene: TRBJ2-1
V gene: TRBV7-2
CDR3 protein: CASSWDRNVYNEQFF

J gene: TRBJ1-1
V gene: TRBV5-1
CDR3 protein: CASSLDRRENTEAFF

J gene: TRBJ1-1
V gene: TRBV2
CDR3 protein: CARGVGGTEAFF

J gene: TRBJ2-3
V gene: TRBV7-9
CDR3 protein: CASSPGTSMTDTQYF

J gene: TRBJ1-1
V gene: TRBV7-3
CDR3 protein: CASSLTDKHTAFF

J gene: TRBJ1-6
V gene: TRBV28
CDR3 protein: CASSSGTGVSPLHF

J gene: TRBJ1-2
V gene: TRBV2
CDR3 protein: CASRDLGYGYTF

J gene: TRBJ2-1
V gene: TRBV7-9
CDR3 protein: CASSPRGGPENEQFF

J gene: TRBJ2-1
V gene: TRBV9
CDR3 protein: CASSAHAPFAPNEQFF

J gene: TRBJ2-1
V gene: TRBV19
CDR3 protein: CASSTGGGDEQFF

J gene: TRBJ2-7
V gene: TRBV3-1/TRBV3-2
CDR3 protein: CASSQDRGSYEQYF

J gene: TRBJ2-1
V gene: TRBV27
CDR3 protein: CASSIHPGLANYEQFF

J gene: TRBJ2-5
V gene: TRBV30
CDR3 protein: CAWSLGTQETQYF

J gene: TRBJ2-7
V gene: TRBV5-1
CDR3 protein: CASSSQANGGNEQYF

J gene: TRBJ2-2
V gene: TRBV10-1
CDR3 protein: CASMAGAAGELFF

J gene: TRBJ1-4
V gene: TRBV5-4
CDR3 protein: CASSLRGQGSTNEKLFF

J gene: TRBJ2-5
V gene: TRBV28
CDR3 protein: CASSSNTGARETQYF

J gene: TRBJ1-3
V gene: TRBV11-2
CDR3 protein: CASSLERGLGTIYF

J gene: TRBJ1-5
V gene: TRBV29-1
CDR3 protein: CSVVQDSNQPQHF

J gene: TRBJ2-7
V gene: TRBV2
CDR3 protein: CASIRTGIHEQYF

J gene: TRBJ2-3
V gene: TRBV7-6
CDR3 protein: CASSFTNGGQDTQYF

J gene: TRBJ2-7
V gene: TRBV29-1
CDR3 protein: CSVDGAGSYEQYF

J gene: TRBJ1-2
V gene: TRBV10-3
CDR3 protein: CAIRGTDPTGYTF

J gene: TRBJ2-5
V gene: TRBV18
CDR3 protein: CASSPGQGIETQYF

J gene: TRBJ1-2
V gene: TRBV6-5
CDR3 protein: CASRFGIGYTF

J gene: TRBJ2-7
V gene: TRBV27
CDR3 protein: CASSSLGLDIEQYF

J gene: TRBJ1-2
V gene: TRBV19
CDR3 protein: CASSTGFNYGYTF

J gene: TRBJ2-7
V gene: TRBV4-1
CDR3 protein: CASSQQDRAHYEQYF